Below are 25 T cell receptor beta chains sequenced from a single sample in a study of chemoradiotherapy in HPV16-positive cancers. Some clones are missing from TCRdb's copy, which holds only in-frame ones; the method was immunoSEQ multiplex PCR. This table holds over 8,000 clones, approximately 70% found once. Specimen collection occurred from a patient who underwent chemoradiotherapy. Every receptor here comes from a human donor with HPV-associated anogenital cancer.

Regarding this clone: The sample holds other DNA sequences that translate to the same CDR3. The chain uses TRBV19 and TRBJ1-2; D gene ambiguous. Germline CDR1 and CDR2: LNHDA and SQIVND (reference sequence). V was pared by 3 bases and J by 4 bases, with 9 bases between. This CDR3 has 13 residues. The CDR3 DNA follows: TGTGCCAGTAGTATCGGGGAGGGCTATGGCTACACCTTC. This gives the protein CASSIGEGYGYTF.

This chain connects TRBV5-5 to TRBJ2-7; D remains unclear. Germline V gene sequence: CDR1 SGHKS, CDR2 YYEKEE (reference sequence). V lost 4 bases and J lost 0, with 8 bases in between. This CDR3 contains 13 residues. CDR3 bases: TGTGCCAGCAGCCCGCTCGTCTCCTACGAGCAGTACTTC. This encodes CASSPLVSYEQYF.

The gene calls are TRBV5-1 and TRBJ2-7; D is uncertain. Per the germline V gene, CDR1 is SGHRS and CDR2 is YFSETQ. Deletions cut 1 base from V and 4 bases from J, with 15 bases between. The length of the CDR3 is 15 residues. The DNA for the CDR3 is TGCGCCAGCAGCTTGTTCCCAGGAAACGGGTACGAGCAGTACTTC. Translated, it gives CASSLFPGNGYEQYF.

This clone was found a few times. The V and J genes are TRBV2 and TRBJ2-7, with TRBD1 identical over 8 bases. The CDR3 runs 14 residues. CDR1 and CDR2 (germline): SNHLY, FYNNEI. The trim removed 9 bases at V and 1 base at J, leaving 8 bases unmatched. The CDR3 is CASRDRLYSYEQYF. The CDR3 DNA reads TGTGCCAGTCGGGACAGGTTGTATTCCTACGAGCAGTACTTC.

The V call is TRBV5-4, the J call TRBJ2-3; 7 bases map to TRBD1. V was clipped by 3 bases and J by 2 bases; unmatched bases: 3. The CDR3 sequence is 14 residues long. Germline-derived CDR1 and CDR2 are SGHNT and YYREEE (reference sequence). The CDR3 here is CASSSGQNTDTQYF. CDR3 nucleotide sequence: TGTGCCAGCAGCTCGGGACAGAACACAGATACGCAGTATTTT.

V gene TRBV4-1 combines with J gene TRBJ1-1; D might be TRBD1 (5 bases). Deletions cut 1 base from V and 0 bases from J, with 15 bases between. CDR1 is MGHRA and CDR2 is YSYEKL in the germline V gene. The CDR3 has 17 amino acids. This chain's CDR3 is CASSQGGRGVLNTEAFF. CDR3 DNA sequence: TGCGCCAGCAGCCAAGGGGGCCGTGGGGTTTTGAACACTGAAGCTTTCTTT.

The chain employs TRBV5-1 and TRBJ1-1; 9 nucleotides agree with TRBD1. Per the germline V gene, CDR1 is SGHRS and CDR2 is YFSETQ. The CDR3 is made up of 17 amino acids. The V and J ends lost 4 bases and 4 bases, in that order; junction bases with no gene match: 14. The CDR3 reads CASSRSTGTGSGTEAFF. For the CDR3, the DNA is TGCGCCAGCAGCCGTTCAACCGGGACAGGGTCGGGCACTGAAGCTTTCTTT.

This clone turned up a few times. The V and J genes are TRBV25-1 and TRBJ1-1; tentative D call: TRBD1 (5 bases). Trimming cost V 1 base and J 6 bases, with 9 bases left between them. CDR1 is MGHDK and CDR2 is SYGVNS in the germline V gene. The CDR3 is 13 amino acids. The CDR3 nucleotides are TGTGCCAGCAGTGAATGGGGGGACCCTGAAGCTTTCTTT. As protein: CASSEWGDPEAFF.

The V call is TRBV9, the J call TRBJ2-1; 7 bases align to TRBD1. After removal of 3 bases from V and 0 bases from J, the junction contained 3 bases not matched to a gene. Per germline, CDR1 SGDLS and CDR2 YYNGEE. This CDR3 spans 15 amino acids. The CDR3 region is CASSATGSSYNEQFF. The CDR3 DNA sequence: TGTGCCAGCAGCGCGACAGGGAGCTCCTACAATGAGCAGTTCTTC.

The rearrangement links TRBV5-1 to TRBJ2-2, with D possibly being TRBD1 (5 bases). Trimming removed 1 base from V and 0 bases from J, with 13 bases in between. Germline V lookup: CDR1 SGHRS, CDR2 YFSETQ. This CDR3 has 17 amino acids. CDR3 DNA sequence: TGCGCCAGCAGCTTGTTTTCGGCACAGGCGAACACCGGGGAGCTGTTTTTT. Translated: CASSLFSAQANTGELFF.

The chain combines TRBV9 with TRBJ2-5; maybe TRBD2 (6 bases). Trimming removed 5 bases at V and 0 bases at J, with 11 bases between. From germline, CDR1 is SGDLS and CDR2 YYNGEE. This CDR3 region has 14 residues. CDR3 nucleotides: TGTGCCAGCAGTCCTGGACTACACCAAGAGACCCAGTACTTC. It specifies CASSPGLHQETQYF.

The J gene is TRBJ2-1, the V gene TRBV7-2, with 11 bases matching TRBD2. Germline V gene data show CDR1 as SGHTA and CDR2 as FQGNSA. The CDR3 has 16 amino acids. V lost 3 bases and J lost 4; bases outside the gene matches: 5. In nucleotides, the CDR3 is TGTGCCAGCAGCTTGGCTAGCGGGGGGCTATACAATGAGCAGTTCTTC. It yields the protein CASSLASGGLYNEQFF.

This clone was seen only once. The chain is built from TRBV5-1 and TRBJ1-1; 7 positions agree with TRBD1. Trimming removed 4 bases from V and 0 bases from J; junction bases left unmatched: 9. The germline CDR1 and CDR2 sequences are SGHRS and YFSETQ. The CDR3 runs 16 residues. CDR3 in amino acids: CASSMQGGSLNTEAFF. The CDR3 DNA reads TGCGCCAGCAGCATGCAGGGGGGGTCATTGAACACTGAAGCTTTCTTT.

The chain has TRBV5-1 and TRBJ1-2; possibly TRBD1 for D (6 bases). Germline assignment: CDR1 SGHRS and CDR2 YFSETQ. CDR3 length: 14 amino acids. Trimming removed 1 base from V and 4 bases from J, with 11 bases in between. The chain's CDR3 is CASSLMDSSYGYTF. CDR3 nucleotides: TGCGCCAGCAGCTTGATGGACAGCTCCTATGGCTACACCTTC.

This chain links TRBV6-1 with TRBJ2-1, with D possibly TRBD1 on 5 matching bases. CDR1 and CDR2 (germline): MNHNS, SASEGT. V lost 7 bases and J lost 4, with 11 bases in between. The CDR3 covers 13 residues. The CDR3 DNA is TGTGCCAGCAACTGGTCAGGGTACAATGAGCAGTTCTTC. This codes for CASNWSGYNEQFF.

The chain recombines TRBV6-1 with TRBJ2-7; either TRBD1 or TRBD2 may fit D (6 bases each). The CDR3 loop spans 12 amino acids. With 7 bases removed from V and 1 base from J, the gap between germline ends came to 8 bases. Looked up from germline, CDR1 is MNHNS and CDR2 is SASEGT. This CDR3 reads CASIGGSYEQYF. DNA of the CDR3: TGTGCCAGCATAGGGGGGTCCTACGAGCAGTACTTC.

The chain links TRBV30 to TRBJ1-1; D unclear. V was shortened by 3 bases and J by 0 bases, with 14 bases between the two germline ends. Looked up from germline, CDR1 is GTSNPN and CDR2 is SVGIG (reference sequence). The CDR3 has 15 residues. CDR3 sequence reads: CAWSTGFPMNTEAFF. The CDR3 DNA reads TGTGCCTGGAGCACGGGCTTTCCCATGAACACTGAAGCTTTCTTT.

This clone was seen once. The CDR3 DNA follows: TGTGCCATCAGTGAGTCGGTCGTCATCCGCTCTGGAAACACCATATATTTT. Translated, it gives CAISESVVIRSGNTIYF. The chain recombines TRBV10-3 with TRBJ1-3; D is unclear. There are 17 residues in the CDR3. The germline V and J ends were trimmed by 0 bases and 0 bases, with 12 bases remaining between them. CDR1 and CDR2 (germline): ENHRY, SYGVKD.

This clone was recorded only once. This likely comes from a read error, as the CDR3 has no conserved phenylalanine or tryptophan at its end. No DNA is shown, since the ends of the CDR3 on it are uncertain; the CDR3 is the one TCRdb lists. The CDR3 is CASSQRAGRTMATPSI. The chain couples TRBV11-2 to TRBJ1-2. Germline loops: CDR1 SGHAT, CDR2 FQNNGV. The CDR3 sequence runs 16 residues, both termini included.

V and J are TRBV4-3 and TRBJ2-1; TRBD2 matches at 13 bases. Trimming cost V 2 bases and J 3 bases; bases outside gene matches: 4. This CDR3 region has 17 residues. Germline V CDR1 and CDR2: LGHNA, YSLEER. CDR3 nucleotide sequence: TGCGCCAGCAGCCAATGGACTAGCGGGGGACTCTACAATGAGCAGTTCTTC. It specifies CASSQWTSGGLYNEQFF.

The V call is TRBV6-1, the J call TRBJ2-2, with TRBD2 matching 8 bases. With 4 bases clipped from V and 5 bases from J, the junction kept 9 bases outside the gene matches. CDR1 is MNHNS and CDR2 is SASEGT in the germline V gene. The length of the CDR3 is 16 residues. CDR3 nucleotide sequence: TGTGCCAGCAGTGGACCAGCGGGGGCGGGGACCGGGGAGCTGTTTTTT. Its protein product is CASSGPAGAGTGELFF.

CDR3 nucleotide sequence: TGTGCCAGCAGCGTAGAAGGATCGAACACCGGGGAGCTGTTTTTT. Amino acid sequence: CASSVEGSNTGELFF. The rearrangement joins TRBV9 to TRBJ2-2; D unclear. The germline V gene has CDR1 SGDLS and CDR2 YYNGEE. V was shortened by 0 bases and J by 0 bases, with 6 bases between the two germline ends. This CDR3 contains 15 residues. The whole variable domain, filled in from reference TRBV9 and TRBJ2-2, reads DSGVTQTPKHLITATGQRVTLRCSPRSGDLSVYWYQQSLDQGLQFLIQYYNGEERAKGNILERFSAQQFPDLHSELNLSSLELGDSALYFCASSVEGSNTGELFFGEGSRLTVL.

In its sample, this clone is medium-sized. The V and J genes are TRBV14 and TRBJ2-7; D gene unclear. V lost 4 bases to trimming and J lost 3 bases, with 7 bases between them. Germline loops: CDR1 SGHDN, CDR2 FVKESK. CDR3 length equals 12 residues. CDR3 in DNA: TGTGCCAGCAGCCGGTGGGGCTACGAGCAGTACTTC. It yields the protein CASSRWGYEQYF.

This clone occurred a few times. Sequence at one end of the junction differs from germline and may be a read error. The gene calls are TRBV19 and TRBJ1-2; 7 bases agree with TRBD1. The CDR3 covers 9 residues. The germline gives CDR1 LNHDA, CDR2 SQIVND (reference sequence). The CDR3 region has the DNA TGTGCCAGTGTGGACAGGACCGCCTTC. It specifies CASVDRTAF.

Here the CDR3 reads CACQERGMQETQYF. CDR3 DNA sequence: TGCGCCTGCCAGGAGCGGGGGATGCAAGAGACCCAGTACTTC. V usage is TRBV10-1 and J usage is TRBJ2-5, with TRBD2 identical over 8 bases. CDR1 is WNHNN, CDR2 SYGVQD, per germline (reference sequence). CDR3 length equals 14 residues. Trimming cost V 11 bases and J 2 bases; bases outside gene matches: 10.